Presented here are 25 T cell receptor beta chains from one specimen sequenced in a study of beta chain features in type 1 diabetes. Expressed TCRB transcripts were sequenced, since all the RNA that had been isolated was reverse transcribed. Assay: immunoSEQ multiplex PCR; the TCRdb copy retains only in-frame clones and omits some. Here the sample spans 15,000 to 18,000 clones, around two fifths being singletons. The specimen sequenced was stem cell memory CD4+ T cells from blood. Source of these receptors: a woman aged 35 to 49 in good health.

The chain's CDR3 is CASTPGHSGANVLTF. CDR3 sequence (DNA): TGTGCCAGCACCCCAGGACACTCTGGGGCCAACGTCCTGACTTTC. This chain links TRBV6-5 with TRBJ2-6; D is possibly TRBD1 (5 bases). Germline V gene data show CDR1 as MNHEY and CDR2 as SVGAGI. The CDR3 is made up of 15 amino acids. V was cut by 7 bases and J by 0 bases, with 10 bases left in between.

This clone was counted a few times. The chain carries TRBV5-1 and TRBJ1-2; D is ambiguous. The germline V gene has CDR1 SGHRS and CDR2 YFSETQ. V was clipped by 1 base and J by 1 base, with 17 bases between them. There are 17 residues in the CDR3. In nucleotides, the CDR3 is TGCGCCAGCAGCTTGTATACCAAAAGCTCACTTAACTATGGCTACACCTTC. It codes for CASSLYTKSSLNYGYTF.

The chain combines TRBV7-2 with TRBJ1-3, with D tentatively TRBD1 (5 bases). The V end lost 4 bases, the J end lost 3 bases, and 16 bases lay between the germline ends. Germline lookup yields CDR1 SGHTA and CDR2 FQGNSA. The CDR3 consists of 16 residues. The CDR3 DNA follows: TGTGCCAGCAGCTACCCGCCAGCAGGGATTGGAAACACCATATATTTT. This codes for CASSYPPAGIGNTIYF.

This sequence joins TRBV5-4 and TRBJ1-3, with 12 nucleotides matching TRBD1. The CDR3 extends over 15 amino acids. Germline trimming cut 1 base from V and 7 bases from J; bases unmatched to any gene: 3. Germline CDR1 SGHNT, CDR2 YYREEE (reference sequence). CDR3 in amino acids: CASSLLGQGANTIYF. DNA of the CDR3: TGTGCCAGCAGCTTGTTGGGACAGGGGGCCAACACCATATATTTT.

This chain connects TRBV5-1 to TRBJ2-2; tentative D call: TRBD1 (5 bases). The ends were cut back, 3 bases at V and 4 bases at J, with 10 bases in the middle. The germline V gene encodes CDR1 SGHRS and CDR2 YFSETQ. This CDR3 region has 14 residues. CDR3 loop: CASSWQGGTGELFF. The CDR3, as DNA: TGCGCCAGCAGCTGGCAGGGCGGCACCGGGGAGCTGTTTTTT.

This chain uses TRBV12-5 with TRBJ2-2; possible D gene TRBD2, 5 bases. With 5 bases removed from V and 4 bases from J, the gap between germline ends came to 8 bases. In germline, CDR1 is LGHNT, CDR2 FRNRAP. The CDR3 is made up of 13 amino acids. The chain's CDR3 is CASGPRGTGELFF. CDR3 nucleotide sequence: TGTGCTAGTGGTCCCCGGGGCACCGGGGAGCTGTTTTTT.

The gene calls are TRBV5-1 and TRBJ2-1; 7 bases are a match to TRBD1. Germline V gene data show CDR1 as SGHRS and CDR2 as YFSETQ. The CDR3 has 14 amino acids. Trimming cost V 3 bases and J 3 bases; bases outside gene matches: 3. The CDR3 region has the DNA TGCGCCAGCAGCTCACAGGGGAGCTACAATGAGCAGTTCTTC. Translation: CASSSQGSYNEQFF.

V gene TRBV7-2 combines with J gene TRBJ1-3; D is ambiguous. Germline lookup yields CDR1 SGHTA and CDR2 FQGNSA. The CDR3 has 16 residues. Deletions cut 3 bases from V and 0 bases from J, with 12 bases between. The CDR3 DNA reads as TGTGCCAGCAGCTTCCTCCCGCTAGTCTCTGGAAACACCATATATTTT. It codes for CASSFLPLVSGNTIYF.

This clone appeared a few times. The chain joins TRBV7-2 to TRBJ2-3, with 10 nucleotides matching TRBD2. The CDR3 loop spans 18 amino acids. Trimming removed 0 bases from V and 1 base from J; junction bases left unmatched: 7. Germline CDR1 reads SGHTA; CDR2 reads FQGNSA. CDR3 sequence (DNA): TGTGCCAGCAGCTTAGCGTCCGGAACTAGCGGGGGCACAGATACGCAGTATTTT. Its translation: CASSLASGTSGGTDTQYF.

The sample holds a few counts of this clone. The rearrangement links TRBV5-1 to TRBJ1-2; 8 nucleotides agree with TRBD1. In germline, CDR1 is SGHRS, CDR2 YFSETQ. The CDR3 has 15 amino acids. The V segment lost 4 bases and the J segment 4 bases; nucleotides outside the gene matches: 9. CDR3 bases: TGCGCCAGCAGCCCCCTGGGGACAGGCTCCTATGGCTACACCTTC. It is translated as CASSPLGTGSYGYTF.

This rearrangement joins TRBV6-1 to TRBJ2-1, with TRBD1 as a possible D gene (6 bases). This CDR3 region has 15 residues. Germline-derived CDR1 and CDR2 are MNHNS and SASEGT. V was trimmed by 6 bases and J by 8 bases, leaving 20 bases between them. CDR3 sequence (DNA): TGTGCCAGCAGGCTTACCCCCCAGGGGATCTATGAGCAGTTCTTC. It translates to CASRLTPQGIYEQFF.

The rearrangement links TRBV23-1 to TRBJ2-1; 9 bases map to TRBD2. TRBV23-1 is an open reading frame, and its role is uncertain. V was clipped by 4 bases and J by 1 base; unmatched bases: 14. CDR3 length: 19 amino acids. The CDR3 nucleotides are TGCGCCAGCAGTCCCAATGGCCCCCCCAGCGGGAGGTCCTACAATGAGCAGTTCTTC. It encodes CASSPNGPPSGRSYNEQFF.

The chain joins TRBV6-5 to TRBJ1-3; D remains ambiguous. The germline gives CDR1 MNHEY, CDR2 SVGAGI. The CDR3 has 14 residues. V gave up 6 bases and J gave up 0 bases, with 9 bases separating them. The chain's CDR3 is CASRRSSSGNTIYF. The CDR3 DNA reads as TGTGCCAGCAGACGGTCCTCCTCTGGAAACACCATATATTTT.

This chain uses TRBV6-1 with TRBJ2-7; the D gene is possibly TRBD1 (5 bases). V was trimmed by 2 bases and J by 4 bases, leaving 6 bases between them. In germline, CDR1 is MNHNS, CDR2 SASEGT. The CDR3 has 12 amino acids. This CDR3 reads CASSEQGYEQYF. The CDR3 DNA follows: TGTGCCAGCAGTGAACAGGGATACGAGCAGTACTTC.

In this sample, this clone turned up once. The chain recombines TRBV7-6 with TRBJ1-3; D may be TRBD1 (5 bases). The CDR3 is 14 amino acids. Germline lookup yields CDR1 SGHVS and CDR2 FNYEAQ. V gave up 4 bases and J gave up 4 bases, with 11 bases separating them. The chain's CDR3 is CASSYGGVGNTIYF. The CDR3 DNA follows: TGTGCCAGCAGCTATGGGGGGGTCGGAAACACCATATATTTT. Filled out from reference TRBV7-6 and TRBJ1-3, the complete variable domain reads GAGVSQSPRYKVTKRGQDVALRCDPISGHVSLYWYRQALGQGPEFLTYFNYEAQQDKSGLPNDRFSAERPEGSISTLTIQRTEQRDSAMYRCASSYGGVGNTIYFGEGSWLTVV.

The chain recombines TRBV4-2 with TRBJ1-2, with TRBD1 identical over 8 bases. The CDR3 contains 16 residues. V trimming: 2 bases; J trimming: 5 bases; junction bases outside the gene matches: 10. Germline V gene data show CDR1 as LGHNA and CDR2 as YNFKEQ. Written as DNA, the CDR3 is TGTGCCAGCAGCCAAACCCCAGGGGGCCCAGGGTATGGCTACACCTTC. This gives the protein CASSQTPGGPGYGYTF.

The chain employs TRBV29-1 and TRBJ2-1, with a tentative D call TRBD1 (5 bases). CDR1 and CDR2 from the germline V gene are SQVTM and ANQGSEA. Between the trimmed V and J ends, which lost 1 base and 4 bases, there was a span of 8 bases. The CDR3 has 13 amino acids. This CDR3 reads CSVEGQGYNEQFF. CDR3 DNA sequence: TGCAGCGTTGAAGGGCAGGGTTACAATGAGCAGTTCTTC.

The chain uses TRBV9 and TRBJ2-3; 8 nucleotides line up with TRBD2. Losses at the gene ends were 0 bases for V and 3 bases for J; bases not matched to a gene: 6. The CDR3 is made up of 16 amino acids. The V gene's germline CDR1 is SGDLS and CDR2 YYNGEE. CDR3 nucleotides: TGTGCCAGCAGCGTAGGGGTAGCGGGGTTTACAGATACGCAGTATTTT. Translated, it gives CASSVGVAGFTDTQYF.

V and J are TRBV7-2 and TRBJ2-1, with 7 bases that match TRBD2. The CDR3 covers 15 residues. The germline CDR1 and CDR2 sequences are SGHTA and FQGNSA. Trimming cost V 1 base and J 10 bases; bases outside gene matches: 10. CDR3 protein: CASSLVVLAVGEQFF. CDR3 nucleotides: TGTGCCAGCAGCTTAGTAGTTCTAGCGGTGGGCGAGCAGTTCTTC.

This clone was observed a handful of times. This chain joins TRBV4-1 and TRBJ2-5, with 15 nucleotides matching TRBD2. CDR3 size: 17 residues. Trimming removed 3 bases from V and 4 bases from J; junction bases left unmatched: 6. The germline gives CDR1 MGHRA, CDR2 YSYEKL. The CDR3 is CASSQVGLAGGRETQYF. The DNA of the CDR3 is TGCGCCAGCAGCCAGGTCGGACTAGCGGGGGGGCGAGAGACCCAGTACTTC.

Only a few counts were recorded for this clone. The CDR3 sequence is CASSYSRTGDEKLFF. The CDR3 DNA reads as TGTGCCAGCAGTTACTCCCGGACAGGGGACGAAAAACTGTTTTTT. V is TRBV6-5 and J is TRBJ1-4, with 9 bases aligning to TRBD1. V shed 0 bases, J shed 8 bases, and the junction held 4 bases outside the gene matches. In germline, CDR1 is MNHEY, CDR2 SVGAGI. The CDR3 length is 15 residues.

This clone has more than one count but fewer than ten. This chain links TRBV27 with TRBJ2-1; 10 bases fit TRBD2. This CDR3 is built from 15 residues. From germline, CDR1 is MNHEY and CDR2 SMNVEV (reference sequence). V lost 4 bases and J lost 5; bases outside the gene matches: 5. CDR3 amino acids: CASSSLSGGDNEQFF. Here the CDR3 DNA reads TGTGCCAGCAGTTCCCTGAGCGGGGGGGACAATGAGCAGTTCTTC.

There are a few counts of this clone. The rearrangement links TRBV7-6 to TRBJ1-5, with D tentatively TRBD1 (5 bases). There are 18 residues in the CDR3. The ends were cut back, 5 bases at V and 0 bases at J, with 20 bases in the middle. Germline V gene lookup returns CDR1 SGHVS and CDR2 FNYEAQ. CDR3 sequence reads: CASSRGPASRYSNQPQHF. The CDR3 DNA is TGTGCCAGCAGCAGGGGCCCGGCTTCTAGGTATAGCAATCAGCCCCAGCATTTT.

In its sample, this clone is medium-sized. The chain is built from TRBV5-4 and TRBJ2-2, with D possibly TRBD1 on 6 matching bases. Trimming pared 3 bases from V and 8 bases from J, leaving 14 bases between. The CDR3 covers 14 residues. From germline, CDR1 is SGHNT and CDR2 YYREEE (reference sequence). CDR3 region: CASSWNRVPGELFF. CDR3 coding DNA: TGTGCCAGCAGCTGGAACAGGGTTCCGGGGGAGCTGTTTTTT.

The V call is TRBV5-1, the J call TRBJ2-7, with a tentative D call TRBD1 (5 bases). CDR3 length equals 15 residues. CDR1 and CDR2 (germline): SGHRS, YFSETQ. Trimming shortened V by 2 bases and J by 6 bases, and 18 bases separated the two germline ends. DNA for the CDR3: TGCGCCAGCAGCTTCTTACAGGCGAGAATCAGCGAGCAGTACTTC. Amino acids: CASSFLQARISEQYF.